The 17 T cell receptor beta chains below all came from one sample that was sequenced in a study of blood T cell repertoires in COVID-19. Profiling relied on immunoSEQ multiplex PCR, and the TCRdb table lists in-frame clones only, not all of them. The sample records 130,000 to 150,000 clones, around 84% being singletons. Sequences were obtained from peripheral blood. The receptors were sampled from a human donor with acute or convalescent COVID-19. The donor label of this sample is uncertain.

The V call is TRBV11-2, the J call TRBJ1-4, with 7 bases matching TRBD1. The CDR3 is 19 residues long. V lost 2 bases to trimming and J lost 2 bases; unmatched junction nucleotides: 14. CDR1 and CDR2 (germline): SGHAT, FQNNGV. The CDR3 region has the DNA TGTGCCAGCAGCTTAACAGGGGTGACGGGGTTTGCGACTAATGAAAAACTGTTTTTT. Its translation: CASSLTGVTGFATNEKLFF.

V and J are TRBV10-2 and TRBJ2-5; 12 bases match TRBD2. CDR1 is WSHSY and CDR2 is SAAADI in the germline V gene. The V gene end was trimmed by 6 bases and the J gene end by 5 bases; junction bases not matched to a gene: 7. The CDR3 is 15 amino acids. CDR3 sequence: CASREPSGGAETQYF. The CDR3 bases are TGCGCCAGCAGGGAACCTAGCGGGGGGGCGGAGACCCAGTACTTC.

The CDR3 nucleotides read TGTGCCAGCAGCCAATCTCCGGGACAGGGAGACACTGAAGCTTTCTTT. This codes for CASSQSPGQGDTEAFF. The chain carries TRBV6-6 and TRBJ1-1; 9 bases are a match to TRBD1. J gave up 3 bases and V 6 bases, and 11 bases lay outside the gene matches. Per germline, CDR1 MNHNY and CDR2 SVGAGI (reference sequence). This CDR3 contains 16 residues.

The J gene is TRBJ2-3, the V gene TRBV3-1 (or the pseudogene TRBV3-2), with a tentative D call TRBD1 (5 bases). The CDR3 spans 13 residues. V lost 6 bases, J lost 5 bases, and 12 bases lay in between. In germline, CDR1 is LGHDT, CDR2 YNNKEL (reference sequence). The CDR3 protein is CASSSGYRDTQYF. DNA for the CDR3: TGTGCCAGCAGTTCAGGGTATAGAGATACGCAGTATTTT.

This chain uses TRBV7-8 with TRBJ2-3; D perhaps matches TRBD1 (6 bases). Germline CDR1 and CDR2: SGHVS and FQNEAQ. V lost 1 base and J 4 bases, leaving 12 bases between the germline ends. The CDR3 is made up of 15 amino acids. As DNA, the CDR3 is TGTGCCAGCAGCTTAGGCAGGGGAACTCCAGATACGCAGTATTTT. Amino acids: CASSLGRGTPDTQYF.

The CDR3 DNA reads as TGTGCCAGTAGTTCCGTCCCGAAGGGGCCTGAAGCTTTCTTT. It codes for CASSSVPKGPEAFF. This chain joins TRBV19 and TRBJ1-1; TRBD1 might be the D (5 bases). Germline loops: CDR1 LNHDA, CDR2 SQIVND (reference sequence). Trimming shortened V by 5 bases and J by 6 bases, and 16 bases separated the two germline ends. The CDR3 has 14 amino acids.

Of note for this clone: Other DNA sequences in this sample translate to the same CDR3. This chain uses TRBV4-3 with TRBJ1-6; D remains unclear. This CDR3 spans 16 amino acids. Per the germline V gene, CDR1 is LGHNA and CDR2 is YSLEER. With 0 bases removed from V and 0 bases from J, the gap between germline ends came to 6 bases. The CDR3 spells CASSQEPSSYNSPLHF. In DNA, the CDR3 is TGCGCCAGCAGCCAAGAACCTAGCTCCTATAATTCACCCCTCCACTTT.

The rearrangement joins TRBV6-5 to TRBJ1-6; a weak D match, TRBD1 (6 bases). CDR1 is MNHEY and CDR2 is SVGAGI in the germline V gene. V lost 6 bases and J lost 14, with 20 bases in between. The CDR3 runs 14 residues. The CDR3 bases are TGTGCCAGCAGCCCCGGGACAAGGACCTTCGCCCTCCACTTT. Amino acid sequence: CASSPGTRTFALHF.

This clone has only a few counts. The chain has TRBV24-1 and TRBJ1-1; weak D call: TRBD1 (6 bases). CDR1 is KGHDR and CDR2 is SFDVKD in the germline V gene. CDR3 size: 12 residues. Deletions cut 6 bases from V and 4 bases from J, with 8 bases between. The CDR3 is CATSRGGTEAFF. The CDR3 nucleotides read TGTGCCACCAGTCGAGGGGGCACTGAAGCTTTCTTT.

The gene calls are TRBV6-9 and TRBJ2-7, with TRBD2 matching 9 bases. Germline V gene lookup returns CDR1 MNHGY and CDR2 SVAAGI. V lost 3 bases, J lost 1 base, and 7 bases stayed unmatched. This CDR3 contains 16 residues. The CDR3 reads CASSYQGLASSYEQYV. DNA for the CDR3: TGTGCCAGCAGTTACCAAGGACTAGCGTCTTCCTACGAGCAGTACGTC.

The CDR3: CASSRGSNQPQHF. The DNA for the CDR3 is TGTGCCAGCAGTCGAGGGAGCAATCAGCCCCAGCATTTT. The chain joins TRBV7-9 to TRBJ1-5; D call uncertain. This CDR3 is 13 amino acids long. The ends were cut back, 6 bases at V and 1 base at J, with 7 bases in the middle. Germline V gene sequence: CDR1 SEHNR, CDR2 FQNEAQ (reference sequence).

The CDR3, as DNA: TGCGCCAGCAGCTCCGCAGGGGCAACTAATGAAAAACTGTTTTTT. Translating it yields CASSSAGATNEKLFF. This chain links TRBV5-1 with TRBJ1-4; D might be TRBD1 (6 bases). Trimming removed 3 bases at V and 0 bases at J, with 9 bases between. The CDR3 consists of 15 residues. CDR1 and CDR2 (germline): SGHRS, YFSETQ.

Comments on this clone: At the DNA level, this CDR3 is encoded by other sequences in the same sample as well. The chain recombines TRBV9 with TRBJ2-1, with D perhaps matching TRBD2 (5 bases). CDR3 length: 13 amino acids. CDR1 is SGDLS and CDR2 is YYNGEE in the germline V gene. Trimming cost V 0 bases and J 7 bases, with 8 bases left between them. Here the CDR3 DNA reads TGTGCCAGCAGCGTAGGATTAGCGAATGAGCAGTTCTTC. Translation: CASSVGLANEQFF.

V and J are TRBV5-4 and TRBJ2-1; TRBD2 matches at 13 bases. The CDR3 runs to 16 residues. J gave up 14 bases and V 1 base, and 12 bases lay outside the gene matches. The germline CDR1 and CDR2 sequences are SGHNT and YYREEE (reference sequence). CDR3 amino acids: CASSLTGGLAGPGKFF. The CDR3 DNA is TGTGCCAGCAGCTTGACGGGGGGACTAGCGGGACCAGGGAAGTTCTTC.

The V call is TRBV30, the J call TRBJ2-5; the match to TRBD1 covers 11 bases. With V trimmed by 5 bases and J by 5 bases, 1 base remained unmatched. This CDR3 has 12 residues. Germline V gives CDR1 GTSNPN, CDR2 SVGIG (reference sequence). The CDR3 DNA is TGTGCCTGGGGGGACAGGGGGGAGACCCAGTACTTC. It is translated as CAWGDRGETQYF.

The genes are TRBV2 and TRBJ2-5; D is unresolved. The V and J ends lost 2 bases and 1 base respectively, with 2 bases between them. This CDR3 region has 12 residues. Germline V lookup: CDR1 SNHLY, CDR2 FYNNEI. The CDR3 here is CASSELQETQYF. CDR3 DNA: TGTGCCAGCAGTGAACTCCAAGAGACCCAGTACTTC.

In DNA form, the CDR3 reads TGTGCCAGCAGTTACACCACAGGGGGGCCTGGCTATGGCTACACCTTC. It is translated as CASSYTTGGPGYGYTF. The rearrangement joins TRBV6-6 to TRBJ1-2; TRBD1 matches at 8 bases. Germline V lookup: CDR1 MNHNY, CDR2 SVGAGI (reference sequence). The CDR3 has 16 residues. The trim removed 2 bases at V and 4 bases at J, leaving 9 bases unmatched.